Listed below are T cell receptor beta chains from one sample, sequenced in a study of T cell responses to AZD1222 COVID-19 vaccine. Data came from immunoSEQ multiplex PCR; TCRdb stores just in-frame clones and leaves some out. The top ten clones hold roughly 25% of a sample with approximately 42,000 clones, about 87% of them seen once. Material: peripheral blood, obtained 28 days after the second AZD1222 dose. The receptor set was obtained from an adult who received the AZD1222 COVID-19 vaccine. CDR3s include the opening cysteine and the closing phenylalanine or tryptophan. A D gene is named only where the DNA matches it firmly. Clone size is stated in some rows and not others, as once, few, many or a class when expanded.

DNA | CDR3 | D | V | size | J
TGTGCCAACAAGAGGCTCGCAGGGGGTCACACTGAAGCTTTCTTT | CANKRLAGGHTEAFF | TRBD1 | TRBV19 | NA | TRBJ1-1
TGTGCCAGCAGCTCCGAGGGGAGTCCCAGTCTCTCCCAGCATTTT | CASSSEGSPSLSQHF | NA | TRBV5-5 | NA | TRBJ1-5
TGTGCCAGCAGCTCGGGGGAGAGCCTAGGAGAGACCCAGTACTTC | CASSSGESLGETQYF | NA | TRBV5-8 | NA | TRBJ2-5
TGTGCCAGCAGCCTTGGACTAGCGGGAGCCTACGAGCAGTACTTC | CASSLGLAGAYEQYF | TRBD2 | TRBV14 | NA | TRBJ2-7
TGTGCCAGCAGCTCGGACAGGGGGAATTCACCCCTCCACTTT | CASSSDRGNSPLHF | TRBD1 | TRBV27 | NA | TRBJ1-6
TGTGCCAGCAGCCAAGTCGGCCAGCGCTACAATGAGCAGTTCTTC | CASSQVGQRYNEQFF | NA | TRBV14 | NA | TRBJ2-1
TGTGCCAGTAGTAGAAGAGATATGAGGGACTCCACCAATGAGCAGTTCTTC | CASSRRDMRDSTNEQFF | NA | TRBV19 | NA | TRBJ2-1
TGTGCCAGCAGTTTATCGGAGGGTCTAGTCTATGGCTACACCTTC | CASSLSEGLVYGYTF | NA | TRBV27 | NA | TRBJ1-2
TGCGCCAGCAGCCCTGACCAGACAGCTGGCTACACCTTC | CASSPDQTAGYTF | NA | TRBV5-1 | NA | TRBJ1-2
TGTGCCAGCCATATATCGACAGGATCCGGGGAGCTGTTTTTT | CASHISTGSGELFF | NA | TRBV3-1/TRBV3-2 | NA | TRBJ2-2
TGTGCCAGCAGTGACAACCAGGGTCAGCCCCAGCATTTT | CASSDNQGQPQHF | NA | TRBV6-1 | NA | TRBJ1-5
TGTGCCAGCAGAGATAGACAGGGAGATGAAAAACTGTTTTTT | CASRDRQGDEKLFF | TRBD1 | TRBV6-5 | few | TRBJ1-4
TGTGCCAGCAGTGATGGCCGGGACAGGCAAGAGACCCAGTACTTC | CASSDGRDRQETQYF | TRBD1 | TRBV2 | NA | TRBJ2-5
TGCGCCAGCAGCTGGGGGACTAGCTGGGAAGGGGAGCAGTTCTTC | CASSWGTSWEGEQFF | TRBD2 | TRBV5-1 | NA | TRBJ2-1
TGTGCCAGCAGTAGGACAGGGGTACAGGATCAGCCCCAGCATTTT | CASSRTGVQDQPQHF | TRBD1 | TRBV6-5 | NA | TRBJ1-5
TGTGCCAGCAGCCGGGGGACAGATCGCTATGGCTACACCTTC | CASSRGTDRYGYTF | TRBD1 | TRBV7-2 | NA | TRBJ1-2
TGTGCCATCAGTAGAGGCGGACAAGAGACCCAGTACTTC | CAISRGGQETQYF | NA | TRBV10-3 | once | TRBJ2-5
TGTGCCAGCAGCCAAGAAGTAGATCGCACGTCGAGTGAGCAGTTCTTC | CASSQEVDRTSSEQFF | NA | TRBV4-2 | NA | TRBJ2-1
TGTGCCAGCAGCCTCTCGGGCAGGTCGAGGGACGAGCAGTACTTC | CASSLSGRSRDEQYF | NA | TRBV7-8 | NA | TRBJ2-7
TGTGCCAGCTCCCTTGGACAGGGGGAAGCTTTCTTT | CASSLGQGEAFF | TRBD1 | TRBV18 | NA | TRBJ1-1